Listed below are T cell receptor beta chains from one sample, sequenced in a study of T cell responses to AZD1222 COVID-19 vaccine. Sequencing was performed with immunoSEQ multiplex PCR; in TCRdb, only in-frame clones are kept and a portion is missing. The data show about 130,000 clones, about nine tenths seen once. The sample here was peripheral blood, taken on day 0 of AZD1222 vaccination. The receptors stem from an adult in good health. Each CDR3 is given with its conserved first and last residue. D genes are given only for firm matches. Clone size appears in some rows only: once, few, many, or a class for an expanded clone.

size: NA; J: TRBJ2-7; V: TRBV18; D: NA; CDR3: CASSPGPAGYEQYF; DNA: TGTGCCAGCTCACCGGGGCCAGCCGGCTACGAGCAGTACTTC
size: once; J: TRBJ1-1; V: TRBV29-1; D: NA; CDR3: CSVEGRPNTEAFF; DNA: TGCAGCGTTGAAGGGAGACCGAACACTGAAGCTTTCTTT
size: NA; J: TRBJ1-1; V: TRBV6-5; D: NA; CDR3: CASSYLLVGLYTEAFF; DNA: TGTGCCAGCAGTTACCTCCTTGTGGGCCTATACACTGAAGCTTTCTTT
size: NA; J: TRBJ1-5; V: TRBV19; D: TRBD1; CDR3: CASRPSGGVVQPQHF; DNA: TGTGCCAGTAGGCCCTCAGGGGGGGTGGTTCAGCCCCAGCATTTT
size: NA; J: TRBJ2-5; V: TRBV25-1; D: TRBD2; CDR3: CASSPGGTQYF; DNA: TGTGCCAGCAGTCCGGGGGGGACCCAGTACTTC
size: once; J: TRBJ2-3; V: TRBV19; D: NA; CDR3: CASSIDGSESLATQYF; DNA: TGTGCCAGTAGTATAGATGGTTCGGAGTCCCTTGCTACGCAGTATTTT
size: NA; J: TRBJ1-2; V: TRBV4-1; D: NA; CDR3: CASSQPFEANYGYTF; DNA: TGCGCCAGCAGCCAACCTTTTGAGGCCAACTATGGCTACACCTTC
size: NA; J: TRBJ1-1; V: TRBV3-1/TRBV3-2; D: NA; CDR3: CASSPAPGQGQEAFF; DNA: TGTGCCAGCAGCCCCGCCCCCGGCCAGGGGCAGGAAGCTTTCTTT
size: NA; J: TRBJ2-2; V: TRBV10-3; D: NA; CDR3: CAISAGSRSPTGELFF; DNA: TGTGCCATCAGTGCGGGGTCCCGAAGCCCCACCGGGGAGCTGTTTTTT
size: NA; J: TRBJ1-1; V: TRBV29-1; D: NA; CDR3: CSGRHGAFF; DNA: TGCAGCGGCCGTCACGGCGCTTTCTTT
size: NA; J: TRBJ2-5; V: TRBV6-5; D: NA; CDR3: CASSKLGGETQYF; DNA: TGTGCCAGCAGTAAACTAGGGGGGGAGACCCAGTACTTC
size: NA; J: TRBJ2-7; V: TRBV27; D: TRBD2; CDR3: CASSFGTSGGFAYEQYF; DNA: TGTGCCAGCAGTTTTGGGACTAGCGGGGGTTTCGCCTACGAGCAGTACTTC
size: NA; J: TRBJ2-7; V: TRBV2; D: NA; CDR3: CASSGSTSYEQYF; DNA: TGTGCCAGCAGTGGCTCGACAAGCTACGAGCAGTACTTC
size: NA; J: TRBJ2-3; V: TRBV7-6; D: TRBD2; CDR3: CASSLGRTSGGVTDTQYF; DNA: TGTGCCAGCAGCTTAGGGAGGACTAGCGGGGGGGTCACAGATACGCAGTATTTT
size: NA; J: TRBJ2-7; V: TRBV5-1; D: NA; CDR3: CASSLGGFYEQYF; DNA: TGCGCCAGCAGCTTGGGGGGGTTCTACGAGCAGTACTTC
size: few; J: TRBJ1-1; V: TRBV3-1/TRBV3-2; D: NA; CDR3: CASSQVMGEWNTEAFF; DNA: TGTGCCAGCAGCCAAGTAATGGGGGAATGGAACACTGAAGCTTTCTTT
size: NA; J: TRBJ2-3; V: TRBV5-1; D: NA; CDR3: CASSLASRGPSNTQYF; DNA: TGCGCCAGCAGCTTGGCCTCACGGGGGCCCTCAAATACGCAGTATTTT
size: once; J: TRBJ2-3; V: TRBV6-5; D: NA; CDR3: CASSQGPTDTQYF; DNA: TGTGCCAGCAGCCAGGGTCCCACAGATACGCAGTATTTT